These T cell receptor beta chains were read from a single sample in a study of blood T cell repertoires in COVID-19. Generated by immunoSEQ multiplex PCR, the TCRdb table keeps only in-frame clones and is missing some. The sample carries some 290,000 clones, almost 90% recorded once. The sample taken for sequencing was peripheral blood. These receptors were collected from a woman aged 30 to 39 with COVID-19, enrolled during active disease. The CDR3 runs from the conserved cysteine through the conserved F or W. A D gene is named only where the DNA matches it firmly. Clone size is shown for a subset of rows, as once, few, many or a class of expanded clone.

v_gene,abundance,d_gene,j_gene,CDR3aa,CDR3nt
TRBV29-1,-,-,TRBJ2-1,CSVDLAYNEQFF,TGCAGCGTTGACTTAGCCTACAATGAGCAGTTCTTC
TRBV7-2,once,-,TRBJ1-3,CASSFPGLRGNTIYF,TGTGCCAGCAGCTTTCCGGGGTTGAGAGGAAACACCATATATTTT
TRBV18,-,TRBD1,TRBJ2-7,CASSPPSAGGYEQYF,TGTGCCAGCTCACCACCGTCCGCAGGGGGCTACGAGCAGTACTTC
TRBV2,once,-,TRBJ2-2,CASSAQGGELFF,TGTGCCAGCAGTGCGCAGGGCGGGGAGCTGTTTTTT
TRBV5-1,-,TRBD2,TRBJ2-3,CASSLEAGRAGGTQYF,TGCGCCAGCAGCTTGGAGGCCGGGAGGGCCGGGGGTACGCAGTATTTT
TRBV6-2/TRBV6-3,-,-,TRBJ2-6,CASSSRGVTDGANVLTF,TGTGCCAGCAGTTCCCGCGGGGTAACTGATGGGGCCAACGTCCTGACTTTC
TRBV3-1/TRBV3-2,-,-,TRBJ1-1,CASSQRRRNPGGEAFF,TGTGCCAGCAGTCAAAGAAGGAGGAATCCGGGCGGTGAAGCTTTCTTT
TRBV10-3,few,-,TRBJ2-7,CAMQAQLSYEQYF,TGTGCCATGCAAGCCCAACTTTCTTACGAGCAGTACTTC
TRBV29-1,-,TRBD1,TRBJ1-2,CRGGGDREGGYTF,TGCCGCGGGGGGGGAGACAGGGAAGGTGGCTACACCTTC
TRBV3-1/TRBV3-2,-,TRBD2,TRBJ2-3,CASSPGGRALADTQYF,TGTGCCAGCAGCCCAGGCGGGAGGGCCTTGGCAGATACGCAGTATTTT
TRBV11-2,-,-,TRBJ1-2,CASSLAYPSGGYTF,TGTGCCAGCAGCTTAGCCTACCCGTCCGGTGGCTACACCTTC
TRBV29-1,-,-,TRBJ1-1,CSVEMVSQGEAFF,TGCAGCGTTGAGATGGTATCACAGGGAGAAGCTTTCTTT
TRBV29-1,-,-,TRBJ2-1,CSAHSGPYNEQFF,TGCAGCGCCCATAGCGGCCCCTACAATGAGCAGTTCTTC
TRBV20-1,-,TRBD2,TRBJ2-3,CSASNPTSAPDTQYF,TGCAGTGCTAGTAATCCGACTAGCGCCCCAGATACGCAGTATTTT
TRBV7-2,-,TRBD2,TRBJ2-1,CASSGAGGNYNEQFF,TGTGCCAGCAGCGGAGCGGGAGGGAACTACAATGAGCAGTTCTTC
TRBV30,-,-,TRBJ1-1,CACGANTEAFF,TGTGCCTGTGGGGCGAACACTGAAGCTTTCTTT
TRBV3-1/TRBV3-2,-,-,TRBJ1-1,CASSHRDEAFF,TGTGCCAGCAGCCACAGGGATGAAGCTTTCTTT
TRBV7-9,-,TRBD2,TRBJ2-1,CASSPSDNGRIDEQFF,TGTGCCAGCAGCCCCTCGGATAACGGGAGGATCGATGAGCAGTTCTTC
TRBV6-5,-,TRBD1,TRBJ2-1,CASSAGTGVYNEQFF,TGTGCCAGCAGCGCCGGGACAGGGGTGTACAATGAGCAGTTCTTC
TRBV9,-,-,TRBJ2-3,CASSGGLSTDTQYF,TGTGCCAGCAGTGGAGGACTTAGCACAGATACGCAGTATTTT
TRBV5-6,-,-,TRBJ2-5,CASSASRFLETQYF,TGTGCCAGCAGCGCCTCCAGGTTCTTAGAGACCCAGTACTTC
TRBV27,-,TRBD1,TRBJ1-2,CASKREGGLYGYTF,TGTGCCAGCAAACGAGAAGGGGGCCTCTATGGCTACACCTTC
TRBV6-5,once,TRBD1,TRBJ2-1,CAIEDRVGSYNEQFF,TGTGCCATCGAAGACAGGGTGGGTTCCTACAATGAGCAGTTCTTC
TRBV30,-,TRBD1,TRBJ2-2,CAWSQTGQGGTGELFF,TGTGCCTGGAGCCAAACGGGACAGGGCGGCACCGGGGAGCTGTTTTTT
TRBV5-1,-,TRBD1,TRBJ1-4,CASSLGPSGQGVRKLFF,TGCGCCAGCAGCTTGGGCCCCTCGGGACAGGGAGTTAGAAAACTGTTTTTT
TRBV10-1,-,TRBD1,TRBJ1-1,CASSWGQGAEAFF,TGCGCCAGCAGTTGGGGACAGGGGGCTGAAGCTTTCTTT
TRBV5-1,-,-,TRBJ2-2,CASSLGTVNTGELFF,TGCGCCAGCAGCTTAGGGACTGTTAACACCGGGGAGCTGTTTTTT
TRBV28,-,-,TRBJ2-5,CASTPLGGQETQYF,TGTGCCAGCACCCCCTTGGGGGGCCAAGAGACCCAGTACTTC
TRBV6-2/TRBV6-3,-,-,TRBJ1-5,CASSLSGGLNQPQHF,TGTGCCAGCAGTCTCAGCGGGGGGCTCAATCAGCCCCAGCATTTT
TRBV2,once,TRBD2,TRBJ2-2,CASSETSVSTGELFF,TGTGCCAGCAGCGAGACTAGCGTATCCACCGGGGAGCTGTTTTTT
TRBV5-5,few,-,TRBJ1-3,CASTRGLNSGNTIYF,TGTGCCAGCACCCGCGGACTCAACTCTGGAAACACCATATATTTT
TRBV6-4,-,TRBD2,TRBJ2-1,CASSDSMVTSVDEQFF,TGTGCCAGCAGTGACTCGATGGTGACTAGCGTAGATGAGCAGTTCTTC